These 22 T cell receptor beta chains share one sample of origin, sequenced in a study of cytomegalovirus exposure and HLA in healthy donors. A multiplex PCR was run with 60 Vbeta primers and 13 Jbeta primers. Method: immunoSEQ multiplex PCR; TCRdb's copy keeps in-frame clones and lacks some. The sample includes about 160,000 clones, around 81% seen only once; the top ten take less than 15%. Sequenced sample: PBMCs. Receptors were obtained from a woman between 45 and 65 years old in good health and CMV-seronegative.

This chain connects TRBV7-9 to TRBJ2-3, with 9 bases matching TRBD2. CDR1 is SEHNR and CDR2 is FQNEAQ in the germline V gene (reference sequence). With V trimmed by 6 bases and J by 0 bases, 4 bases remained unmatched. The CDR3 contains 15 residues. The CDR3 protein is CASRASGVSTDTQYF. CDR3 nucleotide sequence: TGTGCCAGCAGAGCTAGCGGGGTTAGCACAGATACGCAGTATTTT. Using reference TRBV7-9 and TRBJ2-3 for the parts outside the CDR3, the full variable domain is DTGVSQNPRHKITKRGQNVTFRCDPISEHNRLYWYRQTLGQGPEFLTYFQNEAQLEKSRLLSDRFSAERPKGSFSTLEIQRTEQGDSAMYLCASRASGVSTDTQYFGPGTRLTVL.

This CDR3 is CASSLQGGLVETQYF. Here the CDR3 DNA reads TGTGCCAGCAGCTTACAGGGTGGGTTGGTGGAGACCCAGTACTTC. V is TRBV5-4 and J is TRBJ2-5; D may be TRBD1 (6 bases). This CDR3 region has 15 residues. Germline loops: CDR1 SGHNT, CDR2 YYREEE (reference sequence). Between the trimmed V and J ends, which lost 2 bases and 5 bases, there was a span of 16 bases.

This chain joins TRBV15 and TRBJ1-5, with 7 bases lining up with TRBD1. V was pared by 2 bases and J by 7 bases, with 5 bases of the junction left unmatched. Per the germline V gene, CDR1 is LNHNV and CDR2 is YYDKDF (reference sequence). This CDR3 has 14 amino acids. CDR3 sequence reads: CATSRTGVGQPQHF. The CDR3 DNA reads TGTGCCACCAGCAGAACAGGGGTGGGCCAGCCCCAGCATTTT.

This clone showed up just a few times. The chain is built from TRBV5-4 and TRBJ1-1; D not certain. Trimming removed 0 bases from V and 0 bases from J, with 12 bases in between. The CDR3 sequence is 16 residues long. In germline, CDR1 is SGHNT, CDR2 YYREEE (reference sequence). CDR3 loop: CASSLGRAPLNTEAFF. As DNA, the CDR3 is TGTGCCAGCAGCTTGGGGAGGGCTCCCCTGAACACTGAAGCTTTCTTT.

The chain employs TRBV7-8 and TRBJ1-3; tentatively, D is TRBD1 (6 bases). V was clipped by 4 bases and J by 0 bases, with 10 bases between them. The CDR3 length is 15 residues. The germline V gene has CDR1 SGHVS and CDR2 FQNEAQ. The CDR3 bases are TGTGCCAGCAGCTCTAGGGACATCTCTGGAAACACCATATATTTT. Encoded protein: CASSSRDISGNTIYF.

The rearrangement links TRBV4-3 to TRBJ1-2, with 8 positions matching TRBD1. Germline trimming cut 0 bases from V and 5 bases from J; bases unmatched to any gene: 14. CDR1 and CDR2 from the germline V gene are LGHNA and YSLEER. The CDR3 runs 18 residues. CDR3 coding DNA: TGCGCCAGCAGCCAAGATGGCGGGACAGGCGGAAAAGTGTATGGCTACACCTTC. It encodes CASSQDGGTGGKVYGYTF.

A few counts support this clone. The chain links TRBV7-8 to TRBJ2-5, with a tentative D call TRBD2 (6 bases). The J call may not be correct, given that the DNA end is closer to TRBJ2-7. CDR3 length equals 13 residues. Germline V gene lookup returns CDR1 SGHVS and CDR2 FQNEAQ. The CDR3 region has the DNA TGTGCCAGCAGCCCTGGGGGAGGCTACGAGCAGTACTTC. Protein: CASSPGGGYEQYF.

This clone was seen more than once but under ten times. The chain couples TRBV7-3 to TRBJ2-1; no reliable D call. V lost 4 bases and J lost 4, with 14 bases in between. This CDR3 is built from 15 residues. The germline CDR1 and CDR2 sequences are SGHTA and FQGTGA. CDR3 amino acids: CASSSESRQYNEQFF. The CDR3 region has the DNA TGTGCCAGCAGCTCCGAGTCCAGACAATACAATGAGCAGTTCTTC.

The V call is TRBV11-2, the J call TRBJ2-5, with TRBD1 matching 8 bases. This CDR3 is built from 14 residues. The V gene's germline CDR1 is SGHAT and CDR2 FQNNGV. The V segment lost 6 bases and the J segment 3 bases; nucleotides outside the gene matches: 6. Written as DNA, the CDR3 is TGTGCCAGCAGAACAGGGGGAGCTAAAGAGACCCAGTACTTC. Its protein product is CASRTGGAKETQYF.

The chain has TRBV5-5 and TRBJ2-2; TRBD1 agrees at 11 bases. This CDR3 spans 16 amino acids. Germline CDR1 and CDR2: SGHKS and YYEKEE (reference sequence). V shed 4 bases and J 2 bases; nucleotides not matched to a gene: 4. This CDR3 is CASSPRTGGNTGELFF. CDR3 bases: TGTGCCAGCAGCCCTCGGACAGGGGGCAACACCGGGGAGCTGTTTTTT.

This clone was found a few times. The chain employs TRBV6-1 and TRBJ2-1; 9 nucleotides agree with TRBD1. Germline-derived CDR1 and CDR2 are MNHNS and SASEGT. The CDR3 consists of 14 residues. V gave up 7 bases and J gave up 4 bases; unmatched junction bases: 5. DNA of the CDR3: TGTGCCAGCAAAAAGGGACAGGGATACAATGAGCAGTTCTTC. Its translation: CASKKGQGYNEQFF.

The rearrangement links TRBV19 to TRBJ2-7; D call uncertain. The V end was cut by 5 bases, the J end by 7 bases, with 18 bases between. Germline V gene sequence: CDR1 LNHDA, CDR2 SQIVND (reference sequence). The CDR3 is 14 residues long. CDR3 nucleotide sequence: TGTGCCAGTAGTGCCCGGATAGCTACTGGAGAGCAGTACTTC. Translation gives CASSARIATGEQYF. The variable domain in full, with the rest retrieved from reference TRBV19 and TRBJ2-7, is DGGITQSPKYLFRKEGQNVTLSCEQNLNHDAMYWYRQDPGQGLRLIYYSQIVNDFQKGDIAEGYSVSREKKESFPLTVTSAQKNPTAFYLCASSARIATGEQYFGPGTRLTVT.

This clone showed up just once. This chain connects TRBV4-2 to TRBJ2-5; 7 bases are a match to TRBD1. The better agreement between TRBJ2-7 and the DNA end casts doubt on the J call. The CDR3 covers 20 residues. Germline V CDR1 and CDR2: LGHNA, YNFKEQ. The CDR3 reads CASSQVSNFGQEIFSYEQYF. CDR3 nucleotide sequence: TGTGCCAGCAGCCAAGTTTCAAATTTCGGACAGGAAATATTTTCCTACGAGCAGTACTTC.

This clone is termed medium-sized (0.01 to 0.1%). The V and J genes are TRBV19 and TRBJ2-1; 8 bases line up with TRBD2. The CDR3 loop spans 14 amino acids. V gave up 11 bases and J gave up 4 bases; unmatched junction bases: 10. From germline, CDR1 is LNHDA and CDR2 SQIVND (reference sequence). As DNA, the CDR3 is TGTGCCGCGGGGGGCGGACAGCCGTACAATGAGCAGTTCTTC. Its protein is CAAGGGQPYNEQFF. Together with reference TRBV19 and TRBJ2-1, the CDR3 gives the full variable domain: DGGITQSPKYLFRKEGQNVTLSCEQNLNHDAMYWYRQDPGQGLRLIYYSQIVNDFQKGDIAEGYSVSREKKESFPLTVTSAQKNPTAFYLCAAGGGQPYNEQFFGPGTRLTVL.

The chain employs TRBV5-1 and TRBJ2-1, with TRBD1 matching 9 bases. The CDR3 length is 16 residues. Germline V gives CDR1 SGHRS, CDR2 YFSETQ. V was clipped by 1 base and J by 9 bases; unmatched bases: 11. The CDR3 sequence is CASSLRQGVGNGEQFF. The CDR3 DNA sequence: TGCGCCAGCAGCTTGCGACAGGGGGTAGGAAATGGTGAGCAGTTCTTC. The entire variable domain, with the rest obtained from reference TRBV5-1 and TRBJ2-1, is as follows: KAGVTQTPRYLIKTRGQQVTLSCSPISGHRSVSWYQQTPGQGLQFLFEYFSETQRNKGNFPGRFSGRQFSNSRSEMNVSTLELGDSALYLCASSLRQGVGNGEQFFGPGTRLTVL.

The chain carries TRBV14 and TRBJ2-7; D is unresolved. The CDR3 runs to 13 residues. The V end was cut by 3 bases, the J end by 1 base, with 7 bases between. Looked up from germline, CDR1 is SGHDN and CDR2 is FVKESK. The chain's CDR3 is CASSQGVSYEQYF. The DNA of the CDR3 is TGTGCCAGCAGCCAGGGCGTGTCCTACGAGCAGTACTTC. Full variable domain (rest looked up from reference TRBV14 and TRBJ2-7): EAGVTQFPSHSVIEKGQTVTLRCDPISGHDNLYWYRRVMGKEIKFLLHFVKESKQDESGMPNNRFLAERTGGTYSTLKVQPAELEDSGVYFCASSQGVSYEQYFGPGTRLTVT.

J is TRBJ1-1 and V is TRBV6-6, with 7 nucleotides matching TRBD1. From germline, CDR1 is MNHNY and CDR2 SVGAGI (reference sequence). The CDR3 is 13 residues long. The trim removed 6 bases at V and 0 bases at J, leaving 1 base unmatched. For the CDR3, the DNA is TGTGCCAGCAGGGGGACAGTGAACACTGAAGCTTTCTTT. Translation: CASRGTVNTEAFF.

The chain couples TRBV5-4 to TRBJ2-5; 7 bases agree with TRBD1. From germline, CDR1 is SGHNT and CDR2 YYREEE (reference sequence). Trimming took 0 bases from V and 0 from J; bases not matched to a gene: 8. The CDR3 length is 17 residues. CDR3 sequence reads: CASSLAATGSYQETQYF. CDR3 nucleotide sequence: TGTGCCAGCAGCTTGGCAGCGACAGGGTCCTACCAAGAGACCCAGTACTTC.

CDR3 protein: CASSPRGLTGELFF. CDR3 DNA sequence: TGTGCCAGCTCACCCAGGGGCCTCACCGGGGAGCTGTTTTTT. The chain uses TRBV18 and TRBJ2-2; the D gene is possibly TRBD1 (6 bases). This CDR3 contains 14 residues. Germline CDR1 and CDR2: KGHSH and LQKENI. V was pared by 3 bases and J by 4 bases, with 9 bases between.

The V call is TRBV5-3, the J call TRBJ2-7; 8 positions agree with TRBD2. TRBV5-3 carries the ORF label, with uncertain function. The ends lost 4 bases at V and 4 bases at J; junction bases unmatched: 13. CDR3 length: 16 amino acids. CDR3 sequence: CARSKLTSGSFYEQYF. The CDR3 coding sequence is TGTGCCAGAAGCAAACTAACTAGCGGCAGTTTTTACGAGCAGTACTTC.

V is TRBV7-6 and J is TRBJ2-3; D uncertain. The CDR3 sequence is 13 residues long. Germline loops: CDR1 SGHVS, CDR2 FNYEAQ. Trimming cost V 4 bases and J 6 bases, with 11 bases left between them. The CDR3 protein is CASSSSTWDTQYF. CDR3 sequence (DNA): TGTGCCAGCAGCTCATCAACATGGGATACGCAGTATTTT.

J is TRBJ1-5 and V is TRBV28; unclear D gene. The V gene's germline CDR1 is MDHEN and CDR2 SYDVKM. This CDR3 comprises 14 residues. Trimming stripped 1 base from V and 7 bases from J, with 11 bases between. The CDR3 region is CASSLFVAGQPQHF. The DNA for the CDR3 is TGTGCCAGCAGTTTATTCGTGGCGGGGCAGCCCCAGCATTTT.